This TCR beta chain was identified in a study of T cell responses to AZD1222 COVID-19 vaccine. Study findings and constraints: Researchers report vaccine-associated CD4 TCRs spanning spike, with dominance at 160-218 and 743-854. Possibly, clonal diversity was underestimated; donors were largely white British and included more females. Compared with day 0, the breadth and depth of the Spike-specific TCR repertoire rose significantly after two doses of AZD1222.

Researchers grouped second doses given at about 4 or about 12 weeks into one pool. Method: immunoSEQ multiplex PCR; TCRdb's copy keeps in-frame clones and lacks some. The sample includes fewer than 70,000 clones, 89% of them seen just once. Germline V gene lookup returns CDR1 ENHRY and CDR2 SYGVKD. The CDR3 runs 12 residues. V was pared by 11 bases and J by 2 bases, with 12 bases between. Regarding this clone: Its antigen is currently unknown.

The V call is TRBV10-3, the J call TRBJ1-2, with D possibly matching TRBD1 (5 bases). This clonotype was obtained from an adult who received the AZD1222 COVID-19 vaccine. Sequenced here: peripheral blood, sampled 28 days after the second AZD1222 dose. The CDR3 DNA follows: TGTGCCTCACGGGGGGTCAACTATGGCTACACCTTC. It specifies CASRGVNYGYTF.